This TCR beta chain appears in the sequencing data of a study of human T cells and chemical hapten exposure. Looking at the study overall: Sensitizing treatment utilized 2% DPC over an approximately 2 cm by approximately 2 cm portion of upper inner arm skin. Predominantly women, the patients had alopecia areata, totalis or universalis. For the roughly 24-week duration of the study, patients were given weekly doses of diphenylcyclopropenone on the scalp.

Deletions cut 5 bases from V and 0 bases from J, with 11 bases between. The V gene's germline CDR1 is LNHNV and CDR2 YYDKDF (reference sequence). This CDR3 has 15 residues. The time point here: pre-sensitization, week 0. The treatment here: therapeutic diphenylcyclopropenone sensitization with weekly scalp DPC. The library put unique molecular identifiers onto individual cDNA molecules. From the RACE reads, TCRdb called clonotypes with MiXCR, one entry per CDR3 protein. The data show around 200,000 distinct CDR3 sequences, 25% to 30% seen once. There are a few counts of this clonotype. The rearrangement joins TRBV15 to TRBJ1-5; D is ambiguous. Material: whole blood, obtained in connection with sensitization to the hapten diphenylcyclopropenone (DPC). This sequence was found in a woman under 40 with alopecia areata. Some clones in this sample may be carry-over from other donors' samples. The CDR3: CATSVASLSNQPQHF. CDR3 sequence (DNA): TGTGCCACCAGCGTGGCATCCCTTAGCAATCAGCCCCAGCATTTT.